The next 6 T cell receptor beta chains were all read from a single sample in a study of shared clonotypes between healthy human individuals. TCRdb's copy holds only in-frame clones and misses some; the assay was immunoSEQ multiplex PCR. The sample includes 2 million to 3 million clones, around 94% seen only once; the top ten take about 0.13%. The sequencing input was naive CD4+ T cells sorted from blood. Subset described: CD45RA+ positively selected. The receptor set was obtained from a man aged 18 to 30 in good health.

The chain combines TRBV30 with TRBJ2-7; D is perhaps TRBD1 (6 bases). The CDR3 contains 13 residues. Germline CDR1 is GTSNPN and CDR2 is SVGIG (reference sequence). The germline V and J ends were trimmed by 0 bases and 5 bases, with 11 bases remaining between them. The CDR3 bases are TGTGCCTGGAGTGTACAGGGTTACGACGAGCAGTACTTC. It encodes CAWSVQGYDEQYF.

About this clone: Other DNA sequences from this sample encode an identical CDR3 as well. The genes are TRBV6-5 and TRBJ2-7, with 8 bases matching TRBD1. Germline loops: CDR1 MNHEY, CDR2 SVGAGI. Unmatched junction bases numbered 6, after V lost 6 bases and J lost 5 bases. The CDR3 sequence is 13 residues long. The CDR3 DNA follows: TGTGCCAGCAGCCTCGGACAGGGTAACGAGCAGTACTTC. Translated, it gives CASSLGQGNEQYF.

The V gene is TRBV6-5, the J gene TRBJ2-3; D uncertain. This CDR3 has 14 amino acids. Germline-derived CDR1 and CDR2 are MNHEY and SVGAGI. With 0 bases removed from V and 4 bases from J, the gap between germline ends came to 8 bases. The CDR3 spells CASSYSSSADTQYF. In DNA, the CDR3 is TGTGCCAGCAGTTACTCCAGCAGTGCAGATACGCAGTATTTT.

In this sample, this clone turned up once. The chain combines TRBV18 with TRBJ1-5; D call uncertain. V dropped 4 bases and J dropped 10 bases, with 14 bases sitting between them. From germline, CDR1 is KGHSH and CDR2 LQKENI. CDR3 size: 13 residues. CDR3 nucleotides: TGTGCCAGCTCACGGGAAGAGGAGGCTCCCCAGCATTTT. Amino acids: CASSREEEAPQHF.

CDR3 protein: CASSQETSGLTDTQYF. The CDR3 DNA sequence: TGCGCCAGCAGCCAAGAGACTAGCGGGTTGACAGATACGCAGTATTTT. The chain recombines TRBV4-3 with TRBJ2-3, with 10 bases that match TRBD2. The CDR3 is 16 amino acids. V shed 0 bases and J 3 bases; nucleotides not matched to a gene: 3. Germline V CDR1 and CDR2: LGHNA, YSLEER.

V usage is TRBV7-9 and J usage is TRBJ2-7; 11 nucleotides align to TRBD1. V trimming: 7 bases; J trimming: 6 bases; junction bases outside the gene matches: 8. Germline V gives CDR1 SEHNR, CDR2 FQNEAQ (reference sequence). The CDR3 covers 14 residues. CDR3 loop: CASTGPGTGGEQYF. DNA for the CDR3: TGTGCCAGCACCGGTCCCGGGACAGGGGGCGAGCAGTACTTC.